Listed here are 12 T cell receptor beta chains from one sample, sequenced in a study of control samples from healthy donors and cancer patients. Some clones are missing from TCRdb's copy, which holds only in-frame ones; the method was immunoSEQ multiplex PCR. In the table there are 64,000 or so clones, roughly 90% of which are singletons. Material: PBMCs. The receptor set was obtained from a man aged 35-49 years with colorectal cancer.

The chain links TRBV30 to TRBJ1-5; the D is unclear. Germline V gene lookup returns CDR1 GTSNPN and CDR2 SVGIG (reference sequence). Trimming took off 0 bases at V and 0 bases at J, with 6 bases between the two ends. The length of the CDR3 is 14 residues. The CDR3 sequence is CAWSVSNSNQPQHF. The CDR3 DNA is TGTGCCTGGAGTGTCTCCAATAGCAATCAGCCCCAGCATTTT.

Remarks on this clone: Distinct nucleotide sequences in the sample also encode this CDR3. The CDR3 loop reads CASSLDRGRYNEQFF. The CDR3 nucleotides are TGTGCCAGCAGCTTGGATAGGGGGCGATACAATGAGCAGTTCTTC. This chain connects TRBV5-4 to TRBJ2-1; 7 bases are a match to TRBD1. From germline, CDR1 is SGHNT and CDR2 YYREEE (reference sequence). This CDR3 comprises 15 residues. With V trimmed by 0 bases and J by 4 bases, 4 bases remained unmatched.

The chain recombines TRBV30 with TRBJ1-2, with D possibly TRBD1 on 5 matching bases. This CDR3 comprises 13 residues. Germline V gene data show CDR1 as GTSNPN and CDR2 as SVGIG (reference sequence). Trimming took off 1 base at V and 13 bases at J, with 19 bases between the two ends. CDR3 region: CAWSGGTRVKGTF. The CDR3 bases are TGTGCCTGGAGTGGAGGGACCCGGGTCAAAGGCACCTTC.

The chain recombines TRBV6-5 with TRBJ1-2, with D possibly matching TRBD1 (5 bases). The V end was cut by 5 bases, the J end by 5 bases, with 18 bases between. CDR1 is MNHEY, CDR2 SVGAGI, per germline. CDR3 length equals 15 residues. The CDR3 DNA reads TGTGCCAGCAGTAAACGAATAGACAGAGAATATGGCTACACCTTC. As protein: CASSKRIDREYGYTF.

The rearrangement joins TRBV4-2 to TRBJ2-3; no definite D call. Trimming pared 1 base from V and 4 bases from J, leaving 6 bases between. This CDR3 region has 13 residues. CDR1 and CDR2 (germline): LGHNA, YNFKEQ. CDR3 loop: CASSQGMPDTQYF. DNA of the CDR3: TGTGCCAGCAGCCAAGGGATGCCAGATACGCAGTATTTT.

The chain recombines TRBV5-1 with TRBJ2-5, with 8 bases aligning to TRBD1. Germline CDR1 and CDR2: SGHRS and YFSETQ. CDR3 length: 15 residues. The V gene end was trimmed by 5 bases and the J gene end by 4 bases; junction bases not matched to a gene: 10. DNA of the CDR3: TGCGCCAGCAGGCCTGGTGACAGGGGTACAGAGACCCAGTACTTC. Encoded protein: CASRPGDRGTETQYF.

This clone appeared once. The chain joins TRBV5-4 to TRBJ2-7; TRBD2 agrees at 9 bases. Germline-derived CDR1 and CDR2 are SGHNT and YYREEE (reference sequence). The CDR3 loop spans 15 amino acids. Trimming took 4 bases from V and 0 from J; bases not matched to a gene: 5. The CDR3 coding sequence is TGTGCCAGCAGCCTTAGCGGGGGCCACTCCTACGAGCAGTACTTC. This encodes CASSLSGGHSYEQYF. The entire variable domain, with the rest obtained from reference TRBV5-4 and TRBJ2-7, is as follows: ETGVTQSPTHLIKTRGQQVTLRCSSQSGHNTVSWYQQALGQGPQFIFQYYREEENGRGNFPPRFSGLQFPNYSSELNVNALELDDSALYLCASSLSGGHSYEQYFGPGTRLTVT.

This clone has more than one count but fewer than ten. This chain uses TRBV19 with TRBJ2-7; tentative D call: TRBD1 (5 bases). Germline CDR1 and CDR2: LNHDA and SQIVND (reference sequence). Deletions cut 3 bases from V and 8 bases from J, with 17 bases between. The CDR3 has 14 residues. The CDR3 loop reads CASSMGQDISKQYF. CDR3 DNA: TGTGCCAGTAGTATGGGGCAGGACATCTCAAAGCAGTACTTC.

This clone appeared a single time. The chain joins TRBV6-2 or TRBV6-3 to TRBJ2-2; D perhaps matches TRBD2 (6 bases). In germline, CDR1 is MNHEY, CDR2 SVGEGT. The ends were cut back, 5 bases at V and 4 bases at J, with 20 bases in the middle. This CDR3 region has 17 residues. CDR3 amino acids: CASSDGVGRRGTGELFF. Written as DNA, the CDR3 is TGTGCCAGCAGTGACGGGGTGGGTCGGAGGGGCACCGGGGAGCTGTTTTTT.

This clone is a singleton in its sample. The CDR3 nucleotides are TGTGCCAGCAGTGAAGGGGCAGCCCTTTACTATGGCTACACCTTC. Translating it yields CASSEGAALYYGYTF. V gene TRBV6-1 combines with J gene TRBJ1-2; no firm D call. The CDR3 has 15 residues. Between the trimmed V and J ends, which lost 1 base and 3 bases, there was a span of 12 bases. Germline-derived CDR1 and CDR2 are MNHNS and SASEGT.

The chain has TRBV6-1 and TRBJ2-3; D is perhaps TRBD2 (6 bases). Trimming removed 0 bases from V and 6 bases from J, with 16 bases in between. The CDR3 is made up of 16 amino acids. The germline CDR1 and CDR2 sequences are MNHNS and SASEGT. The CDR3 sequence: CASSEALRGGADTQYF. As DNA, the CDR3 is TGTGCCAGCAGTGAAGCGCTTCGGGGCGGGGCGGATACGCAGTATTTT.

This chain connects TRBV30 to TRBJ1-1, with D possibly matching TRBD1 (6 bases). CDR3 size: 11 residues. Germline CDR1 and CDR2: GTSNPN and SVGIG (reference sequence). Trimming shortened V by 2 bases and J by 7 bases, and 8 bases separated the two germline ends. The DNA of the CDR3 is TGTGCCTGGAGTATGACAGGTGAAGCTTTCTTT. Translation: CAWSMTGEAFF.